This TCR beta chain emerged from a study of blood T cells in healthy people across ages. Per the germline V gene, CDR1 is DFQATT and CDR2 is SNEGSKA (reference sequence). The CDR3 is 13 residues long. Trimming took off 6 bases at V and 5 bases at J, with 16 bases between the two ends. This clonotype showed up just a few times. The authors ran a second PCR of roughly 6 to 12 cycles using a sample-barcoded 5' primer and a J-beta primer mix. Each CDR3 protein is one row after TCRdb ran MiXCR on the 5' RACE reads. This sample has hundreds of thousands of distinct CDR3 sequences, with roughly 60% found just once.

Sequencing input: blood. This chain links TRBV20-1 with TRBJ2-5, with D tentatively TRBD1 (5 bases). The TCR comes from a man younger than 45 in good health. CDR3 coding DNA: TGCAGTGCCAGGGCAGGGATTTGGGAGACCCAGTACTTC. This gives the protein CSARAGIWETQYF.